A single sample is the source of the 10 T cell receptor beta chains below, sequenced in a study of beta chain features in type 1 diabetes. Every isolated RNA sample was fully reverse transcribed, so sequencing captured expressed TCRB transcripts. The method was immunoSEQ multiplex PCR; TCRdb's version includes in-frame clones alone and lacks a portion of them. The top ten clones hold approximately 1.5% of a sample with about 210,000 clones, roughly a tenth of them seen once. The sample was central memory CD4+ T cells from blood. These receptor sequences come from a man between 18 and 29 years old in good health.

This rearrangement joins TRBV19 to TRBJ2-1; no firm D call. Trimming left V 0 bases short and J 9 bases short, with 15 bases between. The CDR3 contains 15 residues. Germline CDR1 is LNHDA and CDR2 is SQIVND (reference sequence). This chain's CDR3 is CASSIDLAFGAEQFF. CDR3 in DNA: TGTGCCAGTAGTATAGATCTGGCCTTCGGCGCTGAGCAGTTCTTC. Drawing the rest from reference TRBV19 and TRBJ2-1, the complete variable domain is DGGITQSPKYLFRKEGQNVTLSCEQNLNHDAMYWYRQDPGQGLRLIYYSQIVNDFQKGDIAEGYSVSREKKESFPLTVTSAQKNPTAFYLCASSIDLAFGAEQFFGPGTRLTVL.

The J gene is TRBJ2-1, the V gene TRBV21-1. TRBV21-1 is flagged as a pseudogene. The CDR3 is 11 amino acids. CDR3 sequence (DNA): TGTGCCAGACGAATATACAATGAGCAGTTCTTC. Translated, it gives CARRIYNEQFF.

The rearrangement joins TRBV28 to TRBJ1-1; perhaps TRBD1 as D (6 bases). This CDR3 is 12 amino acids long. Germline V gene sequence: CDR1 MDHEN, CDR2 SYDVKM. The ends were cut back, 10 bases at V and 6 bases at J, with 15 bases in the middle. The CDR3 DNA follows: TGTGCCACCTCGGGGGGGCTCGCTGAAGCTTTCTTT. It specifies CATSGGLAEAFF.

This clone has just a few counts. CDR3 in amino acids: CASSLHDRGTDTQYF. The CDR3 DNA sequence: TGTGCCAGCAGCTTACACGACAGGGGCACAGATACGCAGTATTTT. This chain links TRBV7-9 with TRBJ2-3; 7 positions match TRBD1. CDR3 size: 15 residues. Germline CDR1 is SEHNR and CDR2 is FQNEAQ (reference sequence). The J segment lost 1 base and the V segment lost 2 bases, leaving 3 bases of the junction unmatched.

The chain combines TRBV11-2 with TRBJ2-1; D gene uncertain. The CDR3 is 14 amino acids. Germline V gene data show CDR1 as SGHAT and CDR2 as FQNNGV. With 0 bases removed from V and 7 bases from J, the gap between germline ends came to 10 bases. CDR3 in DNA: TGTGCCAGCAGCTTAGATCCAAAATTGAATGAGCAGTTCTTC. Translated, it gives CASSLDPKLNEQFF.

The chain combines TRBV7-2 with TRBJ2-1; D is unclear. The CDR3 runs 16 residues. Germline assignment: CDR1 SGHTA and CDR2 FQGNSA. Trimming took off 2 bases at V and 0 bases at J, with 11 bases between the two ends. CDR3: CASSLSGWSSYNEQFF. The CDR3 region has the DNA TGTGCCAGCAGCTTAAGTGGATGGAGCTCCTACAATGAGCAGTTCTTC.

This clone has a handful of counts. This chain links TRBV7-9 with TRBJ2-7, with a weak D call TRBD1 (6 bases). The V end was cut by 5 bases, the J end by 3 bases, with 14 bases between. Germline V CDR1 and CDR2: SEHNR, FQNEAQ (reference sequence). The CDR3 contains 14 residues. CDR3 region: CASSTNRAYYEQYF. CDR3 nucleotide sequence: TGTGCCAGCAGCACGAACAGGGCTTACTACGAGCAGTACTTC.

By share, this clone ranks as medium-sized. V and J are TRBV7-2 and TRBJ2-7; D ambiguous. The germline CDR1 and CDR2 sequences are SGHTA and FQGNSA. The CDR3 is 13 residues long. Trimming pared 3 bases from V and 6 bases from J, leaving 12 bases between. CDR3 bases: TGTGCCAGCAGCTTCGTCCCGTCCGGCGAGCAGTACTTC. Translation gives CASSFVPSGEQYF.

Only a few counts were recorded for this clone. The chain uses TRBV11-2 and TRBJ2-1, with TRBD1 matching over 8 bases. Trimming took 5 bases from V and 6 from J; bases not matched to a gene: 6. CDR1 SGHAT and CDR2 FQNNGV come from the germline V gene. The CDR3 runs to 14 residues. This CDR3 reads CASSLIQGGNEQFF. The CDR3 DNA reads TGTGCCAGCAGCCTAATACAGGGGGGCAATGAGCAGTTCTTC. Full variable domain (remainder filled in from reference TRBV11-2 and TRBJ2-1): EAGVAQSPRYKIIEKRQSVAFWCNPISGHATLYWYQQILGQGPKLLIQFQNNGVVDDSQLPKDRFSAERLKGVDSTLKIQPAKLEDSAVYLCASSLIQGGNEQFFGPGTRLTVL.

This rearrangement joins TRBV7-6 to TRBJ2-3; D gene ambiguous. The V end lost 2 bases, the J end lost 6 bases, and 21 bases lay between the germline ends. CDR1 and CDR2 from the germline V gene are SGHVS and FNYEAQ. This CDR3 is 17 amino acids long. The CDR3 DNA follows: TGTGCCAGCAGCTTAACGGCTGCGTCCTCAGGAAGGGATACGCAGTATTTT. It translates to CASSLTAASSGRDTQYF.